This TCR beta chain was sequenced in a study of shared clonotypes between healthy human individuals. Assay runs were performed at deep level. Per the original methods: ImmunoSEQ only sent back junction sequences with no quality scores, so filtering was done differently. The data were produced by immunoSEQ multiplex PCR, yet TCRdb's version contains in-frame clones alone and is incomplete. The V and J calls and clone size come from that table; D and trimming were worked out from the DNA. The sample consists of about 2.2 million clones, around 93% of them appearing once. Study results and caveats: Several donors shared about 4.8% of their naive CD4 clonotypes.

Of note for this clone: Antigen specificity is unknown.

Germline CDR1 and CDR2: SEHNR and FQNEAQ (reference sequence). The junction had 11 bases not matched to a gene; V was cut back by 5 bases and J by 7 bases. This CDR3 has 15 amino acids. Naivety among CD8 cells was defined by CD45RO negativity and positive CCR7 selection, thereby excluding terminally differentiated effector memory CD45RA+ cells. The chain recombines TRBV7-9 with TRBJ2-1, with 7 positions matching TRBD1. The sample taken for sequencing was naive CD8+ T cells from PBMCs. The sequence was obtained from a man aged 18 to 35 in good health. Some clones in this sample may be carry-over from other donors' samples. This CDR3 is CASSTRDRSGNEQFF. The CDR3 bases are TGTGCCAGCAGCACCCGGGACAGAAGCGGTAATGAGCAGTTCTTC.